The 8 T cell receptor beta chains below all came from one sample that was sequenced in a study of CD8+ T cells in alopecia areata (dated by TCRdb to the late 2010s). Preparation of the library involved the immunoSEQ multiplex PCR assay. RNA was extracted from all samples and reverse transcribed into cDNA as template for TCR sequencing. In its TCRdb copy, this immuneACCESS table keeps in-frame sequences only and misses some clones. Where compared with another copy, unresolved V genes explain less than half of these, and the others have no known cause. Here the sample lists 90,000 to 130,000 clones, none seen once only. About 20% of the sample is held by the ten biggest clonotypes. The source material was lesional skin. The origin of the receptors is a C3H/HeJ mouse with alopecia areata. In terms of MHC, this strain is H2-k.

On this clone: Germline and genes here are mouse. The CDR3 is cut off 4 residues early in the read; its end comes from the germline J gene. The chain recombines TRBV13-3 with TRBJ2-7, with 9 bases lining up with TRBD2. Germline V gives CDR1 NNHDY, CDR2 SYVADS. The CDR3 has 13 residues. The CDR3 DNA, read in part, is TGTGCCAGCAGAATGGGGGGGCTGAAT. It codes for CASRMGGLN. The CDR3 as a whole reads CASRMGGLNEQYF.

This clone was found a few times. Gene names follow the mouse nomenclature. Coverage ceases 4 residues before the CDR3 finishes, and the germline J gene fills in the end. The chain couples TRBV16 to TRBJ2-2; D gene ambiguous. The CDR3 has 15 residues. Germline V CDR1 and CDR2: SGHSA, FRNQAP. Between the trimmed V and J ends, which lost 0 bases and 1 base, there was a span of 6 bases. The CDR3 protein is CASSLERVNTGQLYF. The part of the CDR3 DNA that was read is TGTGCAAGCAGCTTAGAGAGGGTAAACACCGGG.

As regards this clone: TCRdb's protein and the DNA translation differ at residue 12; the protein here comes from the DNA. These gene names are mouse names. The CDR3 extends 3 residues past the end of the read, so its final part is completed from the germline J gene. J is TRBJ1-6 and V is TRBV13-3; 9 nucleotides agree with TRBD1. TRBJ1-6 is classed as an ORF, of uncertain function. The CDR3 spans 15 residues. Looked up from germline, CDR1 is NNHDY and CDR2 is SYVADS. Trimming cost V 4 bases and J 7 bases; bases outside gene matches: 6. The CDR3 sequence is CASSLDRGWNSPLYF. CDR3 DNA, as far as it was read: TGTGCCAGCAGTCTCGACAGGGGGTGGAATTCGCCC.

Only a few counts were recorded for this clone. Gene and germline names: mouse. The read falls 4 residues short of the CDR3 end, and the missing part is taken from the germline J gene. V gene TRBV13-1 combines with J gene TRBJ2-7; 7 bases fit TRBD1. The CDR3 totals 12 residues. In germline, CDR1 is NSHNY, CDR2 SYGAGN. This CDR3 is CASSPDRDEQYF. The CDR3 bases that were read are TGTGCCAGCAGTCCCGACAGGGAT.

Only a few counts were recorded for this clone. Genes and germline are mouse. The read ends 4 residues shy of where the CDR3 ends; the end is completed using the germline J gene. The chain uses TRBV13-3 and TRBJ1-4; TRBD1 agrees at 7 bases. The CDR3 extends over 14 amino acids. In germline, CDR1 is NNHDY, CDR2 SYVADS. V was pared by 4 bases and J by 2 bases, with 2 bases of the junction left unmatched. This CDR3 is CASSPRGSNERLFF. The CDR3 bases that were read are TGTGCCAGCAGTCCCAGGGGGTCCAACGAA.

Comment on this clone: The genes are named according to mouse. CDR3 DNA (partial): TGTGCCAGCAGTGAAGCCCCTGGGGGGGGCCAAGAC. Its translation is CASSEAPGGGQD. The full CDR3 protein is CASSEAPGGGQDTQYF. The chain employs TRBV13-3 and TRBJ2-5; 9 nucleotides align to TRBD2. The sequenced fragment ends 4 residues before the CDR3 boundary, so the rest is inferred from the germline J gene. This CDR3 is built from 16 residues. The ends lost 2 bases at V and 2 bases at J; junction bases unmatched: 6. The V gene's germline CDR1 is NNHDY and CDR2 SYVADS.

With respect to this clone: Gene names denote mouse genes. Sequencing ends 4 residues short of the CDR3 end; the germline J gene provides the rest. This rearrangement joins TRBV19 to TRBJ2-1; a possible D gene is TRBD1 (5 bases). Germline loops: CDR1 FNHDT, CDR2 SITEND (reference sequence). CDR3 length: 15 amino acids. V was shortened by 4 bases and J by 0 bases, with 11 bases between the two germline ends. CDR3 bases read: TGTGCCAGCAGTCCTCGGACACTTAACTATGCT. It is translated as CASSPRTLNYA. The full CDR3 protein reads CASSPRTLNYAEQFF.

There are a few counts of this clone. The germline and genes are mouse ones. CDR3 loop: CASGDWDWGGAETLYF. CDR3 bases read: TGTGCCAGCGGTGATTGGGACTGGGGGGGTGCAGAA. The chain uses TRBV13-2 and TRBJ2-3, with 12 bases fitting TRBD2. The read falls 4 residues short of the CDR3 end, and the missing part is taken from the germline J gene. The CDR3 totals 16 residues. J lost 1 base, V lost 1 base, and 1 base had no gene match. Germline CDR1 reads NNHNN; CDR2 reads SYGAGS (reference sequence).